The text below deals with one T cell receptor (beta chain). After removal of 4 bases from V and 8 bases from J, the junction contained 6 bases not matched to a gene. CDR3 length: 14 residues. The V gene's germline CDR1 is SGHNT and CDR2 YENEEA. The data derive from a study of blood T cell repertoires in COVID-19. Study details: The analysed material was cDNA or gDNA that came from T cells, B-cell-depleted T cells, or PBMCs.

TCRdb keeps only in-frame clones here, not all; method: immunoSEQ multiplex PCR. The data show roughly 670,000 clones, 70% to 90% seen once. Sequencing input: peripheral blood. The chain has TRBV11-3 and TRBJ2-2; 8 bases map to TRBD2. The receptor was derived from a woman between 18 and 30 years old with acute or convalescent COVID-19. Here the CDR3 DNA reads TGTGCCAGCAGCTCAGCGGGGGTACGGGGGGAGCTGTTTTTT. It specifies CASSSAGVRGELFF.